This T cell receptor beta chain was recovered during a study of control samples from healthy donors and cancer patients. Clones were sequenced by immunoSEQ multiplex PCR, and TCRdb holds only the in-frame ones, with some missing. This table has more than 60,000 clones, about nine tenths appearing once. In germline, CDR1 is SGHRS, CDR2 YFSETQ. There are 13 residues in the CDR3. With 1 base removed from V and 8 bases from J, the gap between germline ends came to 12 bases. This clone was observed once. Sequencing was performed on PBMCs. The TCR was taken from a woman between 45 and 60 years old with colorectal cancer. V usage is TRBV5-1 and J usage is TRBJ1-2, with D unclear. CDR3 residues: CASSLSGEEGYTF. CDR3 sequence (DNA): TGCGCCAGCAGCTTGTCCGGGGAGGAGGGCTACACCTTC.